This section outlines one T cell receptor beta chain sequence together with its context. The specificity of this receptor is unknown. No clone much larger than this one lies a single base away; base qualities are absent. The roughly 39 donors, aged about 6 to 100 years, were systemically healthy Caucasian individuals from Russia. Roughly 9.5 milliliters of peripheral blood were drawn from each donor into EDTA-treated Vacutainer tubes. Ficoll-Paque density-gradient centrifugation was used to isolate PBMCs, with at least 6.5 million per sample. Total RNA was extracted from PBMCs with Trizol reagent, with at least 6 micrograms obtained per sample. For every donor, an aliquot of PBMCs went through flow cytometry to measure the percentages of naive CD45RAhigh/CD27high T cells. The sample originates from a study of blood T cells in healthy people across ages (dated by TCRdb to about 2015). Looking at the study overall: In model experiments, template switching captured roughly one uniquely barcoded TCR beta cDNA molecule for every two T cells. The study analyzed two additional independent replicas of 1 million unique cDNA reads from the same blood draw for two donors, one aged 18 to 29 and one aged 80 or older. Using deep sequencing normalized with unique cDNA molecular identifiers, the study measured how TCR beta repertoire diversity changes with age. To avoid experimental bias, donors of different ages were randomly spread across the sequencing lanes. Four age groups were formed from the donors: young (average approximately 15 years), middle-aged (approximately 39), aged (62) and long-lived (more than 75). The study at large found these results: Observed TCR beta diversity per million T cells fell roughly linearly with age, and a significant reduction was already apparent by age approximately 40. Because profiling used bulk unsorted PBMCs, naive and antigen-experienced compartments could not be compared conclusively. The CMV infection status of donors was not known, potentially confounding age-related changes in expanded clonotypes. Total diversity estimates from one million sequenced T cells were considered lower bounds and underestimates. There was a strong correlation between observed TCR beta diversity and the percentage of naive T cells measured by flow cytometry. Compared with the aged group, the long-lived group had more naive CD4+ T cells, fewer expanded clones and increased TCR diversity, suggesting age selection.

The CDR3 numbers 16 residues from cysteine through phenylalanine. Only the CDR3 part of the read is kept: 48 bases, read in frame from the first base. As encoded in the germline V gene, CDR1 is KGHDR while CDR2 is SFDVKD. V loses 4 bases of germline sequence and J loses 2 bases, and the interval between the two ends is 15 bases. The library relied on 5' RACE. These reads were obtained on an Illumina HiSeq 2500. A second PCR of roughly 6 to 11 cycles was run with a J-beta primer mix and a sample-barcoded 5' primer. Each TCR beta cDNA molecule received a unique molecular identifier from a template-switch 5' adaptor carrying 12 random nucleotides. Each sample yielded at least 2.5 million CDR3-containing paired-end reads. All of the RNA was converted into first-strand cDNA using the Mint cDNA synthesis kit, with a TRBC-specific oligonucleotide serving as the primer. All cDNA was treated with uracil-DNA glycosylase and then went through a first 18-cycle PCR with the universal primers M1SS and BC2_uni_R. As for the original processing: Normalization of each sample was performed by random selection of 1 million high-quality reads, each carrying a distinct molecular identifier. Reads sharing molecular identifiers were discarded rather than binned into consensus sequences. MiTCR, run with a Q25 quality threshold and the strictest error-elimination algorithm, handled CDR3 identification, clonotype clustering and error correction. A nonparametric unseen species model with Euler transformation was used to estimate lower-bound total TCR beta diversity. The public reads were run again by TCRdb, first through fastp at Q25 and then through MiXCR, and only productive beta chains were kept. For every CDR3 protein sequence, its rows merge into one entry that carries the most common genes and DNA. TCRdb assigned the V and J calls; the authors' analysis was not used. In this sample the table shows 780,000 or so distinct CDR3 sequences, around 50% of which occur a single time. Clones ranked in the top ten supply about 26% of the sample.

Source material: blood. The rearranged segments are TRBV24-1 and TRBJ2-3, with an unclear D gene assignment. The clonotype comes from a man aged 40-50 years in good health. The nucleotide sequence reads TGTGCCACCAGTGAAAGAGCTCCAGGACCCACAGATACGCAGTATTTT. Translated, this is CATSERAPGPTDTQYF.